This is a list of T cell receptor beta chains from one sample in a study of tumor and adjacent non-tumor tissue in lung cancer. One entry per CDR3 protein results from TCRdb running MiXCR on the multiplex PCR reads. Here the sample spans about 200,000 distinct CDR3 sequences, about 76% being singletons. The specimen was lung tumor tissue. These receptors came from a man aged 55 to 70 with non-small cell lung cancer. Both conserved end residues are part of each CDR3. The order of the fields is J gene, clone size, V gene, CDR3 protein. Not every row has a clone size; where given, it reads once, few, many or a size class.

j_gene: TRBJ2-3; abundance: many; v_gene: TRBV6-1; CDR3aa: CASSEIAGGTDTQYF
j_gene: TRBJ1-2; abundance: few; v_gene: TRBV6-2/TRBV6-3; CDR3aa: CASSLPTWDSGYTF
j_gene: TRBJ1-6; abundance: .; v_gene: TRBV6-1; CDR3aa: CASIRQGGNSPLHF
j_gene: TRBJ2-1; abundance: many; v_gene: TRBV20-1; CDR3aa: CSARLMSNEQFF
j_gene: TRBJ1-2; abundance: .; v_gene: TRBV5-1; CDR3aa: CASSLTGRDYGYTF
j_gene: TRBJ1-3; abundance: many; v_gene: TRBV28; CDR3aa: CASSFGPGNTIYF
j_gene: TRBJ2-3; abundance: .; v_gene: TRBV7-9; CDR3aa: CASSLHTSGAYTQYF
j_gene: TRBJ1-1; abundance: .; v_gene: TRBV20-1; CDR3aa: CRARVQGNSPETFF
j_gene: TRBJ1-5; abundance: .; v_gene: TRBV6-6; CDR3aa: CASSLYRDNQPHHF
j_gene: TRBJ2-7; abundance: .; v_gene: TRBV11-2; CDR3aa: CANGAGSKDEQYF
j_gene: TRBJ2-7; abundance: .; v_gene: TRBV11-3; CDR3aa: CASSLGSERYF
j_gene: TRBJ1-1; abundance: .; v_gene: TRBV5-1; CDR3aa: CASSSRSGLNTEAFF
j_gene: TRBJ2-3; abundance: .; v_gene: TRBV5-1; CDR3aa: CASQITGECTDTQYF
j_gene: TRBJ2-7; abundance: .; v_gene: TRBV6-2/TRBV6-3; CDR3aa: CASNSYSGTTYEQYF
j_gene: TRBJ2-1; abundance: .; v_gene: TRBV20-1; CDR3aa: CNAGGSLGNEQFF
j_gene: TRBJ1-1; abundance: .; v_gene: TRBV6-5; CDR3aa: CASSYGVTGVEAFF
j_gene: TRBJ2-7; abundance: .; v_gene: TRBV11-3; CDR3aa: CASSSRTGNEREQYF
j_gene: TRBJ2-7; abundance: .; v_gene: TRBV29-1; CDR3aa: CSTQDDEQYF
j_gene: TRBJ1-1; abundance: .; v_gene: TRBV11-1; CDR3aa: CASSHRWQGGNEAFF
j_gene: TRBJ1-6; abundance: .; v_gene: TRBV6-5; CDR3aa: CASKRDRDIYNSPHHF
j_gene: TRBJ2-3; abundance: .; v_gene: TRBV29-1; CDR3aa: CSVVKSSTDSQYF
j_gene: TRBJ1-5; abundance: .; v_gene: TRBV20-1; CDR3aa: CSSRGPGMEGRSNQPQHF
j_gene: TRBJ2-2; abundance: .; v_gene: TRBV12-3/TRBV12-4; CDR3aa: CASSHRELGGELFF
j_gene: TRBJ2-2; abundance: .; v_gene: TRBV28; CDR3aa: CARSSPGQRLFF
j_gene: TRBJ2-7; abundance: many; v_gene: TRBV4-2; CDR3aa: CASRGQSSYEQYF
j_gene: TRBJ2-1; abundance: .; v_gene: TRBV6-1; CDR3aa: CANNAGTSVKGNEQFF
j_gene: TRBJ2-1; abundance: .; v_gene: TRBV12-3/TRBV12-4; CDR3aa: CASRIGGSNVQFF
j_gene: TRBJ2-1; abundance: .; v_gene: TRBV11-2; CDR3aa: CARSLASGGNEQFF
j_gene: TRBJ2-3; abundance: .; v_gene: TRBV20-1; CDR3aa: CSARVAGGEGTHYF
j_gene: TRBJ1-4; abundance: few; v_gene: TRBV4-1; CDR3aa: CASSHAGTGNEKLFF
j_gene: TRBJ1-5; abundance: many; v_gene: TRBV28; CDR3aa: CASSLWSNQPQHF